The 30 T cell receptor beta chains presented below share a single source sample, sequenced in a study of Ad26.COV2.S vaccination and SARS-CoV-2 variants. Using immunoSEQ multiplex PCR, the repertoire was profiled, and TCRdb retains in-frame clones only, with some absent. This table holds a few hundred thousand clones, around 90% found once. Noted treatment: some 19 received Ad26.COV2.S at low or high dose, single or two shots; a few received placebo; per-sample allocation not given. On day 63 after the first injection, vaccine and placebo recipients gave samples. The sequencing here drew on peripheral blood, taken in a trial of Ad26.COV2.S vaccine versus placebo. Receptors originate from a person aged 18-65 years who received the Ad26.COV2.S COVID-19 vaccine or a placebo.

V is TRBV10-3 and J is TRBJ2-1; D is unresolved. Per the germline V gene, CDR1 is ENHRY and CDR2 is SYGVKD. The CDR3 runs 13 residues. The ends were cut back, 3 bases at V and 10 bases at J, with 13 bases in the middle. The CDR3 sequence: CAISELLLIEQFF. Written as DNA, the CDR3 is TGTGCCATCAGTGAATTACTACTCATCGAGCAGTTCTTC.

The V call is TRBV5-6, the J call TRBJ1-2; D remains ambiguous. V was cut by 1 base and J by 4 bases, with 8 bases left in between. This CDR3 region has 13 residues. Per germline, CDR1 SGHDT and CDR2 YYEEEE. The CDR3 loop is CASSLFLSYGYTF. In DNA form, the CDR3 reads TGTGCCAGCAGCTTGTTCCTGAGCTATGGCTACACCTTC. Filled out from reference TRBV5-6 and TRBJ1-2, the complete variable domain reads DAGVTQSPTHLIKTRGQQVTLRCSPKSGHDTVSWYQQALGQGPQFIFQYYEEEERQRGNFPDRFSGHQFPNYSSELNVNALLLGDSALYLCASSLFLSYGYTFGSGTRLTVV.

The chain combines TRBV12-5 with TRBJ2-7; 12 bases align to TRBD2. V was clipped by 7 bases and J by 0 bases; unmatched bases: 7. The germline CDR1 and CDR2 sequences are LGHNT and FRNRAP. The CDR3 loop spans 16 amino acids. CDR3 nucleotide sequence: TGTGCTAGTGCCGGGACTAGCGGGCTTAGCTCCTACGAGCAGTACTTC. Its protein is CASAGTSGLSSYEQYF.

This clone was observed once. The J gene is TRBJ2-1, the V gene TRBV19; D is perhaps TRBD2 (6 bases). This CDR3 is built from 15 residues. The germline V gene has CDR1 LNHDA and CDR2 SQIVND (reference sequence). The V gene lost 3 bases and the J gene lost 9 bases, with 18 bases spanning the gap. Written as DNA, the CDR3 is TGTGCCAGTAGTATTTACGGGACTCTCGAAAGTGAGCAGTTCTTC. Its translation: CASSIYGTLESEQFF.

This chain connects TRBV7-2 to TRBJ2-2; the match to TRBD1 covers 9 bases. This CDR3 is built from 14 residues. The V segment lost 5 bases and the J segment 7 bases; nucleotides outside the gene matches: 5. The germline V gene encodes CDR1 SGHTA and CDR2 FQGNSA. CDR3 in DNA: TGTGCCAGCAGCATCTGGACAGGGGACGGGGAGCTGTTTTTT. Protein sequence: CASSIWTGDGELFF.

This chain joins TRBV6-1 and TRBJ2-7; TRBD1 or TRBD2 may be the D gene (5 bases each). The germline V gene encodes CDR1 MNHNS and CDR2 SASEGT. The V end lost 1 base, the J end lost 3 bases, and 7 bases lay between the germline ends. The CDR3 runs to 13 residues. CDR3 nucleotide sequence: TGTGCCAGCAGTGAAGGAGGGGACTACGAGCAGTACTTC. As protein: CASSEGGDYEQYF.

The chain has TRBV6-5 and TRBJ1-1, with TRBD1 identical over 7 bases. Germline assignment: CDR1 MNHEY and CDR2 SVGAGI. The J segment lost 5 bases and the V segment lost 5 bases, leaving 5 bases of the junction unmatched. The CDR3 is made up of 13 amino acids. The CDR3 bases are TGTGCCAGCAGTAACACAGGGGTTACTGAAGCTTTCTTT. It is translated as CASSNTGVTEAFF.

The chain uses TRBV6-1 and TRBJ1-4; D call uncertain. Germline V CDR1 and CDR2: MNHNS, SASEGT. The CDR3 is 16 amino acids. The germline V and J ends were trimmed by 2 bases and 0 bases, with 10 bases remaining between them. The DNA for the CDR3 is TGTGCCAGCAGTGAACGACGGACCGCAACTAATGAAAAACTGTTTTTT. Amino acid sequence: CASSERRTATNEKLFF.

This rearrangement joins TRBV9 to TRBJ2-1; 9 positions agree with TRBD2. Germline V CDR1 and CDR2: SGDLS, YYNGEE. The trim removed 0 bases at V and 0 bases at J, leaving 13 bases unmatched. The CDR3 is made up of 20 amino acids. The CDR3 loop reads CASSVGWGVVLAGSYNEQFF. As DNA, the CDR3 is TGTGCCAGCAGCGTAGGGTGGGGGGTCGTACTAGCGGGCTCCTACAATGAGCAGTTCTTC.

This clone was detected only once. The V and J genes are TRBV3-1 (or the pseudogene TRBV3-2) and TRBJ2-1; TRBD2 matches 9 bases. The J segment lost 4 bases and the V segment lost 4 bases, leaving 5 bases of the junction unmatched. CDR1 is LGHDT and CDR2 is YNNKEL in the germline V gene (reference sequence). The CDR3 has 15 amino acids. CDR3 in amino acids: CASSPETSGYNEQFF. The CDR3 coding sequence is TGTGCCAGCAGCCCAGAGACTAGCGGTTACAATGAGCAGTTCTTC.

The chain couples TRBV7-2 to TRBJ1-5; TRBD1 might be the D (5 bases). V gave up 4 bases and J gave up 3 bases, with 10 bases separating them. Germline CDR1 and CDR2: SGHTA and FQGNSA. The CDR3 runs to 14 residues. The CDR3 sequence is CASSSTAFNQPQHF. For the CDR3, the DNA is TGTGCCAGCAGCTCGACAGCGTTCAATCAGCCCCAGCATTTT.

The chain recombines TRBV28 with TRBJ2-1; possibly TRBD1 for D (6 bases). Per germline, CDR1 MDHEN and CDR2 SYDVKM. CDR3 length: 13 residues. V gave up 5 bases and J gave up 5 bases, with 10 bases separating them. CDR3 sequence: CASSPTGNNEQFF. The CDR3 bases are TGTGCCAGCAGTCCCACAGGGAACAATGAGCAGTTCTTC. Full variable domain (rest looked up from reference TRBV28 and TRBJ2-1): DVKVTQSSRYLVKRTGEKVFLECVQDMDHENMFWYRQDPGLGLRLIYFSYDVKMKEKGDIPEGYSVSREKKERFSLILESASTNQTSMYLCASSPTGNNEQFFGPGTRLTVL.

The CDR3 here is CASSQFGGTEAFF. CDR3 nucleotides: TGTGCCAGCAGCCAATTCGGGGGAACTGAAGCTTTCTTT. The rearrangement joins TRBV3-1 (or the pseudogene TRBV3-2) to TRBJ1-1, with D perhaps matching TRBD1 (5 bases). The germline V gene encodes CDR1 LGHDT and CDR2 YNNKEL (reference sequence). V was shortened by 2 bases and J by 5 bases, with 9 bases between the two germline ends. The CDR3 totals 13 residues.

V usage is TRBV5-4 and J usage is TRBJ2-5; D call uncertain. The CDR3 has 11 amino acids. The ends were cut back, 6 bases at V and 1 base at J, with 4 bases in the middle. The germline CDR1 and CDR2 sequences are SGHNT and YYREEE (reference sequence). The CDR3 DNA reads as TGTGCCAGCAAACTCCAAGAGACCCAGTACTTC. Translation: CASKLQETQYF.

Concerning this clone itself: The same CDR3 is also encoded by other DNA sequences in this sample. The CDR3, as DNA: TGTGCCAGTAGTTCAGGGTTACCCGGGGAGCTGTTTTTT. Amino acid sequence: CASSSGLPGELFF. J is TRBJ2-2 and V is TRBV19, with a tentative D call TRBD1 (5 bases). The CDR3 consists of 13 residues. The germline CDR1 and CDR2 sequences are LNHDA and SQIVND (reference sequence). V lost 5 bases to trimming and J lost 6 bases, with 10 bases between them.

The chain is built from TRBV30 and TRBJ2-5; D remains ambiguous. CDR1 is GTSNPN and CDR2 is SVGIG in the germline V gene (reference sequence). V dropped 4 bases and J dropped 5 bases, with 8 bases sitting between them. The CDR3 is 11 residues long. Here the CDR3 reads CAWTGSETQYF. The CDR3 region has the DNA TGTGCCTGGACGGGTAGCGAGACCCAGTACTTC.

This CDR3 reads CAITPTGGGSGNTIYF. CDR3 coding DNA: TGTGCCATCACTCCGACAGGGGGGGGATCTGGAAACACCATATATTTT. V and J are TRBV10-3 and TRBJ1-3; TRBD1 matches 9 bases. CDR3 length: 16 residues. Germline values: CDR1 ENHRY, CDR2 SYGVKD. V dropped 7 bases and J dropped 1; count of bases not matched to a gene: 8.

This chain uses TRBV4-3 with TRBJ2-3; TRBD2 agrees at 13 bases. J was trimmed by 4 bases and V by 3 bases; bases with no gene match: 4. CDR3 length: 16 residues. Looked up from germline, CDR1 is LGHNA and CDR2 is YSLEER. DNA for the CDR3: TGCGCCAGCAGCCACGGACTAGCGGGAGTATCAGATACGCAGTATTTT. It encodes CASSHGLAGVSDTQYF.

The rearrangement joins TRBV6-5 to TRBJ1-2; D is uncertain. Per germline, CDR1 MNHEY and CDR2 SVGAGI. The CDR3 spans 12 residues. V lost 7 bases to trimming and J lost 2 bases, with 8 bases between them. CDR3 amino acids: CASTSSNYGYTF. The CDR3 DNA sequence: TGTGCCAGCACCTCGAGCAACTATGGCTACACCTTC.

The V gene is TRBV3-1 (or the pseudogene TRBV3-2), the J gene TRBJ1-1; D is unclear. Germline CDR1 is LGHDT and CDR2 is YNNKEL (reference sequence). The V end lost 5 bases, the J end lost 8 bases, and 0 bases lay between the germline ends. There are 8 residues in the CDR3. The CDR3 region is CASSEAFF. The CDR3 region has the DNA TGTGCCAGCAGCGAAGCTTTCTTT.

A note on this clone: Different DNA sequences within this sample yield the same CDR3. This sequence joins TRBV9 and TRBJ2-5; 7 bases line up with TRBD1. The V segment lost 0 bases and the J segment 5 bases; nucleotides outside the gene matches: 4. The CDR3 consists of 14 residues. Germline V lookup: CDR1 SGDLS, CDR2 YYNGEE. The CDR3 protein is CASSVEGGRETQYF. CDR3 DNA: TGTGCCAGCAGCGTAGAAGGGGGCAGGGAGACCCAGTACTTC.

The chain recombines TRBV2 with TRBJ1-5; 7 nucleotides align to TRBD1. The CDR3 loop spans 17 amino acids. Germline lookup yields CDR1 SNHLY and CDR2 FYNNEI. The J segment lost 4 bases and the V segment lost 2 bases, leaving 11 bases of the junction unmatched. The CDR3 DNA follows: TGTGCCAGCAGTGAAAAGATCGGCACAGGGGCGAATCAGCCCCAGCATTTT. Its translation: CASSEKIGTGANQPQHF.

The J gene is TRBJ2-5, the V gene TRBV19; D perhaps matches TRBD1 (5 bases). The germline CDR1 and CDR2 sequences are LNHDA and SQIVND (reference sequence). The V gene lost 0 bases and the J gene lost 4 bases, with 6 bases spanning the gap. The CDR3 extends over 13 amino acids. CDR3 sequence (DNA): TGTGCCAGTAGTATAGATCAGGGAGAGACCCAGTACTTC. It translates to CASSIDQGETQYF.

This chain joins TRBV6-5 and TRBJ2-2; unclear D gene. The CDR3 has 13 residues. Trimming removed 5 bases from V and 4 bases from J, with 8 bases in between. Germline lookup yields CDR1 MNHEY and CDR2 SVGAGI. The CDR3 sequence: CASSSLGTGELFF. CDR3 nucleotides: TGTGCCAGCAGTAGCCTTGGCACCGGGGAGCTGTTTTTT.

The gene calls are TRBV19 and TRBJ1-2, with 7 bases matching TRBD1. This CDR3 is 14 amino acids long. J gave up 3 bases and V 5 bases, and 6 bases lay outside the gene matches. Germline V gene lookup returns CDR1 LNHDA and CDR2 SQIVND (reference sequence). This CDR3 is CASSSGQAYYGYTF. CDR3 nucleotides: TGTGCCAGTAGTTCCGGACAGGCCTACTATGGCTACACCTTC.

The chain has TRBV19 and TRBJ1-5; TRBD1 is a possible D gene (6 bases). From germline, CDR1 is LNHDA and CDR2 SQIVND (reference sequence). The germline V and J ends were trimmed by 4 bases and 7 bases, with 11 bases remaining between them. This CDR3 has 13 residues. CDR3 sequence reads: CASSSTGTQPQHF. The CDR3 DNA reads TGTGCCAGTAGTAGCACAGGGACCCAGCCCCAGCATTTT. Together with reference TRBV19 and TRBJ1-5, the CDR3 gives the full variable domain: DGGITQSPKYLFRKEGQNVTLSCEQNLNHDAMYWYRQDPGQGLRLIYYSQIVNDFQKGDIAEGYSVSREKKESFPLTVTSAQKNPTAFYLCASSSTGTQPQHFGDGTRLSIL.

The chain carries TRBV7-2 and TRBJ1-1; tentatively, D is TRBD1 (5 bases). The V gene lost 5 bases and the J gene lost 3 bases, with 10 bases spanning the gap. Looked up from germline, CDR1 is SGHTA and CDR2 is FQGNSA. CDR3 length: 13 amino acids. DNA of the CDR3: TGTGCCAGCAGCGTTGTGGGGGACACTGAAGCTTTCTTT. This sequence encodes CASSVVGDTEAFF.

CDR3 coding DNA: TGTGCCAGCAGCCCTGACGGTTTGTTTGAAGCTTTCTTT. Translating it yields CASSPDGLFEAFF. This rearrangement joins TRBV21-1 to TRBJ1-1. TRBV21-1 is recorded as a pseudogene. The CDR3 extends over 13 amino acids.

Here the CDR3 DNA reads TGTGCCAGCAGCTTGGTTTACCACTCCTACAATGAGCAGTTCTTC. Amino acids: CASSLVYHSYNEQFF. V is TRBV5-5 and J is TRBJ2-1; D remains unclear. The germline V gene has CDR1 SGHKS and CDR2 YYEKEE (reference sequence). CDR3 length equals 15 residues. The ends were cut back, 0 bases at V and 0 bases at J, with 7 bases in the middle.

V is TRBV4-3 and J is TRBJ2-1; the match to TRBD2 covers 9 bases. Trimming took 4 bases from V and 4 from J; bases not matched to a gene: 11. Germline V gives CDR1 LGHNA, CDR2 YSLEER. The CDR3 length is 17 residues. The CDR3 is CASSRWSTSGLYNEQFF. CDR3 bases: TGCGCCAGCAGCCGTTGGTCTACTAGCGGGTTATACAATGAGCAGTTCTTC.